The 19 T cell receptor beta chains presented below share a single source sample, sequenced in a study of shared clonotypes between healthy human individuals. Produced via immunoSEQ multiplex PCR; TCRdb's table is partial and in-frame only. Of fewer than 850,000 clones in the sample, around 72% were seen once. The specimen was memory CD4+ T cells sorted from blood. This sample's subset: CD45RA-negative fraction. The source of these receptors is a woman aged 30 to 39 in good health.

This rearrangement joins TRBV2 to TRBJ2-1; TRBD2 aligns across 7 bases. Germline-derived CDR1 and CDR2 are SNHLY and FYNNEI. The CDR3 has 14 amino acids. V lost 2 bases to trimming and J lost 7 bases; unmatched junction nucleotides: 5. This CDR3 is CASSELAAGNEQFF. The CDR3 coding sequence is TGTGCCAGCAGTGAACTAGCGGCGGGGAATGAGCAGTTCTTC.

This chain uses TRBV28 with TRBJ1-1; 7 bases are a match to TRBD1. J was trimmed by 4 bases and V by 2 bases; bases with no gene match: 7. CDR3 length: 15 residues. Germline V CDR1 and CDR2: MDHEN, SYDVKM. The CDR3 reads CASSLIQGWGTEAFF. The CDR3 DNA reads TGTGCCAGCAGTTTAATACAGGGGTGGGGCACTGAAGCTTTCTTT.

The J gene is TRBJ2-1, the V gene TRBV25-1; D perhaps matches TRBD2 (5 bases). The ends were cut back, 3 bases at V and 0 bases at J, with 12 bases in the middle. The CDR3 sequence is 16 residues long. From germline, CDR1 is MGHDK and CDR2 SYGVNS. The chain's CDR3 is CASSDQRRSSYNEQFF. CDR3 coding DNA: TGTGCCAGCAGTGACCAGCGGAGGAGCTCCTACAATGAGCAGTTCTTC.

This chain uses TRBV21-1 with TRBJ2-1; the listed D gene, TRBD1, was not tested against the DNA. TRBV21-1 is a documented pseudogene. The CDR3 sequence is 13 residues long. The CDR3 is CASSKVSGADQFF. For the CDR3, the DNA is TGTGCCAGCAGCAAAGTTTCAGGGGCCGACCAGTTCTTC.

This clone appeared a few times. In DNA form, the CDR3 reads TGTGCCAGTAGTTCCCCTAGCGGGAGGGGTGGGGCCAACGTCCTGACTTTC. Amino acids: CASSSPSGRGGANVLTF. V usage is TRBV19 and J usage is TRBJ2-6; 12 bases match TRBD2. After removal of 5 bases from V and 3 bases from J, the junction contained 5 bases not matched to a gene. There are 17 residues in the CDR3. The germline gives CDR1 LNHDA, CDR2 SQIVND (reference sequence). The full variable domain, its missing parts supplied by reference TRBV19 and TRBJ2-6, is DGGITQSPKYLFRKEGQNVTLSCEQNLNHDAMYWYRQDPGQGLRLIYYSQIVNDFQKGDIAEGYSVSREKKESFPLTVTSAQKNPTAFYLCASSSPSGRGGANVLTFGAGSRLTVL.

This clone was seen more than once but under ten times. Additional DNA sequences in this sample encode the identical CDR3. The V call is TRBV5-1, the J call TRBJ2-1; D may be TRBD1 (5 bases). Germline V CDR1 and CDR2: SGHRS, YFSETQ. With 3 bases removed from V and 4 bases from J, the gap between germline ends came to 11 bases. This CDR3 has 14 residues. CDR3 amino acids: CASSWGNSYNEQFF. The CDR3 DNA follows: TGCGCCAGCAGCTGGGGCAACTCGTACAATGAGCAGTTCTTC.

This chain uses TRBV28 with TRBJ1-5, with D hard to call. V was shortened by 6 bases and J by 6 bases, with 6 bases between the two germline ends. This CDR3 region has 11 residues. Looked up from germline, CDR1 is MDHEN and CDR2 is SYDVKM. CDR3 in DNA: TGTGCCAGCAGCCCGGGTCAGCCCCAGCATTTT. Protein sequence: CASSPGQPQHF.

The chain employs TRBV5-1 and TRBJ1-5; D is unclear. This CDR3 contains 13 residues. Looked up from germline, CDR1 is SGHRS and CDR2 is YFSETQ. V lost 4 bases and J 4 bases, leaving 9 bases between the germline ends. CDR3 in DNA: TGCGCCAGCAGCATCGGGCCGAATCAGCCCCAGCATTTT. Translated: CASSIGPNQPQHF.

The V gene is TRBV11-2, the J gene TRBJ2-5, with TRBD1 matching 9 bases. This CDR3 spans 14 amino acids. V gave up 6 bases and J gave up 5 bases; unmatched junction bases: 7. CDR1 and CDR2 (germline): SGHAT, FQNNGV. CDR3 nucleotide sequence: TGTGCCAGCAGTTTCCGGACAGGGGTGGAGACCCAGTACTTC. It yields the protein CASSFRTGVETQYF.

CDR3 in DNA: TGTGCCAGCAGCCACCTCCGGGCTAGCGGGAGGGTAACGGATACGCAGTATTTT. It is translated as CASSHLRASGRVTDTQYF. This chain links TRBV7-9 with TRBJ2-3; 12 nucleotides match TRBD2. The CDR3 is made up of 18 amino acids. The V segment lost 5 bases and the J segment 6 bases; nucleotides outside the gene matches: 15. From germline, CDR1 is SEHNR and CDR2 FQNEAQ (reference sequence).

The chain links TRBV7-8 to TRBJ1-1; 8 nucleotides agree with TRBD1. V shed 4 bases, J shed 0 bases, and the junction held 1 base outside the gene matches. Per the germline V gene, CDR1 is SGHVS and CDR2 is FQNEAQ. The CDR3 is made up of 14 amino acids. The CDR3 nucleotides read TGTGCCAGCAGCTCGGACAGGGTGAACACTGAAGCTTTCTTT. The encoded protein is CASSSDRVNTEAFF.

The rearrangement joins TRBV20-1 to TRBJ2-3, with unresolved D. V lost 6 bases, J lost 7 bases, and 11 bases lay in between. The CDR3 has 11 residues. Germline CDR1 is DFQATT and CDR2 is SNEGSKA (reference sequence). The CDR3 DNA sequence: TGCAGTGCCCAAACCCAGAATACGCAGTATTTT. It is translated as CSAQTQNTQYF.

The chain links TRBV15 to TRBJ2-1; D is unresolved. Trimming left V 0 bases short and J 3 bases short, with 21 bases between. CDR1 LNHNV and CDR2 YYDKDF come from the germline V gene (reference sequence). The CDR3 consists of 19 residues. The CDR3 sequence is CATSRESPVDPGLYNEQFF. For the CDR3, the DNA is TGTGCCACCAGCAGAGAATCCCCAGTAGACCCGGGCCTCTACAATGAGCAGTTCTTC. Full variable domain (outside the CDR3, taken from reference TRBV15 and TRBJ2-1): DAMVIQNPRYQVTQFGKPVTLSCSQTLNHNVMYWYQQKSSQAPKLLFHYYDKDFNNEADTPDNFQSRRPNTSFCFLDIRSPGLGDTAMYLCATSRESPVDPGLYNEQFFGPGTRLTVL.

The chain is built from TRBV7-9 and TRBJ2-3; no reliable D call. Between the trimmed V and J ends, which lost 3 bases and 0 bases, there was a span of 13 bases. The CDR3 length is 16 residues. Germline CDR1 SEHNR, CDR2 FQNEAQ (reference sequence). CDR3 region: CASSFNHQTSTDTQYF. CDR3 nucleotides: TGTGCCAGCAGCTTTAATCACCAGACCAGCACAGATACGCAGTATTTT.

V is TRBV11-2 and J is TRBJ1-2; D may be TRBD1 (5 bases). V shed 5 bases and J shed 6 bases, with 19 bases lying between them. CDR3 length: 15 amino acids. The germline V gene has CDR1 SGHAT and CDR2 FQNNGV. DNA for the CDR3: TGTGCCAGCAGCCCCGCAGGGCTCGGTCGTAATGGCTACACCTTC. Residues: CASSPAGLGRNGYTF. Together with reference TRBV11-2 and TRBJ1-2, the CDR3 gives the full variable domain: EAGVAQSPRYKIIEKRQSVAFWCNPISGHATLYWYQQILGQGPKLLIQFQNNGVVDDSQLPKDRFSAERLKGVDSTLKIQPAKLEDSAVYLCASSPAGLGRNGYTFGSGTRLTVV.

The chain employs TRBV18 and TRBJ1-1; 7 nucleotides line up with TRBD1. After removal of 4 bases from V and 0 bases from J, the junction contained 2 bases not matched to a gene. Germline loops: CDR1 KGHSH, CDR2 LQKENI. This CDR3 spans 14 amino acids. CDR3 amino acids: CASSRGQMNTEAFF. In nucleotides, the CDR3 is TGTGCCAGCTCACGGGGACAGATGAACACTGAAGCTTTCTTT.

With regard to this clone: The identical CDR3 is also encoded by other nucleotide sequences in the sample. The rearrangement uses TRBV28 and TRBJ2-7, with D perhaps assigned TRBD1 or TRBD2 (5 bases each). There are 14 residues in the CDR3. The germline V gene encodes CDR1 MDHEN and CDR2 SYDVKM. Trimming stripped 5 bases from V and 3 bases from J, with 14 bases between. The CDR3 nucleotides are TGTGCCAGCAGTCTCCGGGACCTACACTACGAGCAGTACTTC. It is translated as CASSLRDLHYEQYF.

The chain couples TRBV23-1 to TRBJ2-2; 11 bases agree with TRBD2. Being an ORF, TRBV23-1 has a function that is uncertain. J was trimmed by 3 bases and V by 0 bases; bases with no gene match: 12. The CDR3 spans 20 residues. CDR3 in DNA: TGCGCCAGCAGTCAATCAGGCCTAGCGGGAGGAAAAGGTCACACCGGGGAGCTGTTTTTT. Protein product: CASSQSGLAGGKGHTGELFF.

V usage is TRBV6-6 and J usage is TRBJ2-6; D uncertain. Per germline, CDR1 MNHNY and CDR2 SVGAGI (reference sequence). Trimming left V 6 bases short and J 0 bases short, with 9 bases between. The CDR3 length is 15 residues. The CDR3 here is CASSSQVSGANVLTF. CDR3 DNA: TGTGCCAGCAGCTCGCAAGTCTCTGGGGCCAACGTCCTGACTTTC.